The entry below gives a single TCR beta chain sequence along with its context. Its antigen is not identified. These data are taken from a study of identical twins' blood T cells. Whole-study findings and limits: Each donor's most abundant TCRbeta clonotypes shared more CDR3 sequences with her twin than unrelated donors. Twin repertoire similarity may partly reflect shared environment. Shared CDR3 clonotype counts between two donors mainly tracked the product of their cloneset sizes, twins included.

The germline gives CDR1 MGHRA, CDR2 YSYEKL. Trimming left V 4 bases short and J 7 bases short, with 23 bases between. This CDR3 has 17 amino acids. TCRdb ran MiXCR on the 5' RACE reads and lists one entry per CDR3 protein. The sample consists of 350,000 to 400,000 distinct CDR3 sequences, roughly 28% of them appearing once. What was sequenced was PBMCs. This rearrangement joins TRBV4-1 to TRBJ2-1, with D perhaps TRBD1 (5 bases). The source is a woman aged 18-49 years in good health. CDR3 sequence reads: CASSLSGIQVSINEQFF. CDR3 DNA: TGCGCCAGCAGCCTAAGTGGTATACAGGTTTCTATTAATGAGCAGTTCTTC.